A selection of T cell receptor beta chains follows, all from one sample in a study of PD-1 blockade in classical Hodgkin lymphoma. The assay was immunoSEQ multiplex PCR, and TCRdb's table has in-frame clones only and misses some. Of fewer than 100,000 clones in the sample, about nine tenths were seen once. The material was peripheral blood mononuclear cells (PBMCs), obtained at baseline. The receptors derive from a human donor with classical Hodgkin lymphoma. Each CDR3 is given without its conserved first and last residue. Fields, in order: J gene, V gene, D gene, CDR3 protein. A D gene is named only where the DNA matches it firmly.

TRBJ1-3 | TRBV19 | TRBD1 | ASSRGSGNTIY
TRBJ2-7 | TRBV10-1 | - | ASSEGSSYEQY
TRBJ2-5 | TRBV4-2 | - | ASSQDRTTQETQY
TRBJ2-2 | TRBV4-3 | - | ASSQAIQRENTGELF
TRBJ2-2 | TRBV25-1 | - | ASSIRGGGTGELF
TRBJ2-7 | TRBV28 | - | ASSLQTLRATYEQY
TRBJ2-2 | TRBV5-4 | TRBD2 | ASSGGASGRGTGELF
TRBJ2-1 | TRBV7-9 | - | ASSPAKRAGEQF
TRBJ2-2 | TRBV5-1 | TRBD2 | ASSLNGLGNTGELF
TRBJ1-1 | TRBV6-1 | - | ASSGGDGGEAF
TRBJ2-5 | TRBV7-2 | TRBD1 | ASSLDPGTEETQY
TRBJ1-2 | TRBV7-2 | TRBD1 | ASSGRGQRSYGYT
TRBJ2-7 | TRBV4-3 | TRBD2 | ASSQDAGGPYSYEQY
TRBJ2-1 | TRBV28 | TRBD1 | ASSSLGTGSEQF
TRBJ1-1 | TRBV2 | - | ASRATDAAAF
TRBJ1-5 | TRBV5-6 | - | ASSLNAGQPQH
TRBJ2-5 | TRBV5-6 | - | ASSFTGEYQETQY
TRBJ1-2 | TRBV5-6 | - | ASLGRRVNYGYT
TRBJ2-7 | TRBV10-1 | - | ASSEPHEQY
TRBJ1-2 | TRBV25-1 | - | ASSERDHRAPNYGYT
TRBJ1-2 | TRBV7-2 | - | ASSSTYGYT
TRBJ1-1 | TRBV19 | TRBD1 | APDRVRRTEAF
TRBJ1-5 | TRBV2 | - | ASSPRGSLYSNQPQH
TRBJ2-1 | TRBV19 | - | ASSMAPRDDEQF
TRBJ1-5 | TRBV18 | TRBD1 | ASSPDRVNQPQH
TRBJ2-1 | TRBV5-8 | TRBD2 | ATHSGRGPYNEQF
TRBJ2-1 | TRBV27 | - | ASSLSAGSMMNEQF
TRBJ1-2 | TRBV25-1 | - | ASSELGTTNYGYT
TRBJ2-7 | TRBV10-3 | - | AISQSTGYEQY
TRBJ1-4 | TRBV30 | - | AWSVAGGTNEKLF
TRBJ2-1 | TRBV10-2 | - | ASEGGLSYNEQF
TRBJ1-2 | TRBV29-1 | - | SVAGIDGYT
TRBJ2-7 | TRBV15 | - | ATSPPRRVPYEQY
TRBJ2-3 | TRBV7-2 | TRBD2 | ASSRYGLAGSTDTQY
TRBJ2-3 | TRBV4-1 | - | ASSQGTADTQY
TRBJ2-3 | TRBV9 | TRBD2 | ASSVRLAGFASTDTQY
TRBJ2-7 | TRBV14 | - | ASSQVQNSYEQY
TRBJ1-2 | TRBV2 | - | ASRTLQGSNYGYT
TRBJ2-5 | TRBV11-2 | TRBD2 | ASSFLAGGRETQY
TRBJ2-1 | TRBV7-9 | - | ASSPALYNEQF
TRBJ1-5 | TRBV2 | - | ASRQEGSNQPQH
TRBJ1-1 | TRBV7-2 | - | ASSLSLGGRTEAF